This T cell receptor beta chain was captured in a study of tumor-infiltrating lymphocytes in primary liver carcinoma. The CDR3 is 16 amino acids. Germline lookup yields CDR1 SGHTA and CDR2 FQGNSA. V was pared by 1 base and J by 0 bases, with 13 bases between. The input was approximately 500 ng total RNA; TCR beta cDNA was made from it with a constant-region primer. Nested multiplex PCR, run for three rounds with slightly modified ARM-PCR, yielded TCR beta libraries. The first two PCR rounds used TRBV1-TRBV30 primers with a Cbeta primer, 9 to 10 cycles each. MiXCR, applied by TCRdb to the multiplex PCR reads, yields one record per CDR3 protein. The sample carries 100,000 or so distinct CDR3 sequences, 55% to 75% recorded once. Starting material for RNA and DNA co-extraction consisted of roughly 19-31 mg of unsorted bulk tissue. Every one of the tumor samples had a viable tumor cell content above 80%.

The sequence was collected from a woman between 55 and 75 years old with primary liver carcinoma and hepatitis B virus infection. The source material was liver tumor tissue from sampling region 5. Sample subset: tumor region T5, tumor centre. The chain joins TRBV7-2 to TRBJ2-7; D is perhaps TRBD2 (5 bases). CDR3 amino acids: CASSLDEASSSYEQYF. The CDR3 bases are TGTGCCAGCAGCTTAGATGAGGCTAGCTCCTCCTACGAGCAGTACTTC.